These 16 T cell receptor beta chains were sequenced from one sample in a study of T cell repertoires in cytomegalovirus infection. What these receptors recognize is not known. MiXCR was run by TCRdb on the reads, yielding one entry per CDR3 protein. Of roughly 800,000 distinct CDR3 sequences in the sample, about 27% were seen once. Sequencing used cultured CD8+ T cells from PBMCs, obtained from culture after CMV antigen stimulation. The receptors come from a human donor in good health (CMV status not recorded). Some clones in this sample may be carry-over from other donors' samples.

The chain uses TRBV19 and TRBJ1-5; 10 positions match TRBD1. This CDR3 is 17 amino acids long. Per the germline V gene, CDR1 is LNHDA and CDR2 is SQIVND (reference sequence). The J segment lost 1 base and the V segment lost 1 base, leaving 4 bases of the junction unmatched. The chain's CDR3 is CASSIGTGGRSNQPQHF. The DNA of the CDR3 is TGTGCCAGTAGTATAGGGACAGGGGGAAGAAGCAATCAGCCCCAGCATTTT.

The rearrangement uses TRBV28 and TRBJ1-1; D gene uncertain. Trimming left V 5 bases short and J 0 bases short, with 10 bases between. CDR1 MDHEN and CDR2 SYDVKM come from the germline V gene. The CDR3 is 14 residues long. The CDR3 protein is CASSPKRLNTEAFF. DNA of the CDR3: TGTGCCAGCAGTCCTAAGCGATTGAACACTGAAGCTTTCTTT.

CDR3 amino acids: CASTNRETQYF. Here the CDR3 DNA reads TGTGCCAGCACCAATAGGGAGACCCAGTACTTC. The rearrangement joins TRBV7-2 to TRBJ2-5; D call uncertain. CDR1 is SGHTA, CDR2 FQGNSA, per germline. CDR3 size: 11 residues. Trimming pared 7 bases from V and 5 bases from J, leaving 8 bases between.

CDR3 protein: CASSIDGQPFYNEQFF. The CDR3 DNA is TGTGCCAGTAGTATTGATGGGCAACCATTTTACAATGAGCAGTTCTTC. The chain has TRBV19 and TRBJ2-1; D unclear. Trimming shortened V by 3 bases and J by 4 bases, and 16 bases separated the two germline ends. Per the germline V gene, CDR1 is LNHDA and CDR2 is SQIVND (reference sequence). The CDR3 is 16 residues long.

This clonotype occurred a few times. Here the CDR3 DNA reads TGTGCCAGCAGTTTTTGGGGGGGGTTCCAAGAGACCCAGTACTTC. Translated: CASSFWGGFQETQYF. The chain recombines TRBV6-8 with TRBJ2-5; 7 positions match TRBD2. V lost 4 bases, J lost 1 base, and 6 bases stayed unmatched. The germline V gene has CDR1 MNHGY and CDR2 SAAAGT. This CDR3 contains 15 residues.

There are many counts of this clonotype. V gene TRBV7-8 combines with J gene TRBJ2-3; D is uncertain. The CDR3 consists of 13 residues. Per germline, CDR1 SGHVS and CDR2 FQNEAQ. Trimming removed 7 bases from V and 3 bases from J, with 11 bases in between. CDR3 DNA: TGTGCCAGCACTCCCGGTAGTACAGATACGCAGTATTTT. Its protein is CASTPGSTDTQYF.

This clonotype showed up many times. J is TRBJ1-5 and V is TRBV7-8, with 9 bases fitting TRBD1. J lost 3 bases, V lost 3 bases, and 6 bases had no gene match. The CDR3 totals 16 residues. Germline-derived CDR1 and CDR2 are SGHVS and FQNEAQ. The CDR3 coding sequence is TGTGCCAGCAGCTTGTTCGACAGGGGGGACAATCAGCCCCAGCATTTT. Residues: CASSLFDRGDNQPQHF.

This clonotype is classed as medium-sized. The chain carries TRBV12-3 or TRBV12-4 and TRBJ2-1; possible D gene TRBD2, 7 bases. The V end was cut by 9 bases, the J end by 5 bases, with 14 bases between. This CDR3 is built from 13 residues. The CDR3 DNA reads as TGTGCCAGTGAGGGGGACTATGACAATGAGCAGTTCTTC. It translates to CASEGDYDNEQFF.

J is TRBJ1-1 and V is TRBV19; D is unclear. The CDR3 length is 17 residues. V lost 6 bases, J lost 1 base, and 21 bases lay in between. Germline-derived CDR1 and CDR2 are LNHDA and SQIVND (reference sequence). This CDR3 reads CASRIPRFGGSNTEAFF. In nucleotides, the CDR3 is TGTGCCAGTAGGATACCTAGGTTTGGAGGGTCGAACACTGAAGCTTTCTTT. The complete variable domain, with remaining parts taken from reference TRBV19 and TRBJ1-1, reads DGGITQSPKYLFRKEGQNVTLSCEQNLNHDAMYWYRQDPGQGLRLIYYSQIVNDFQKGDIAEGYSVSREKKESFPLTVTSAQKNPTAFYLCASRIPRFGGSNTEAFFGQGTRLTVV.

The genes are TRBV5-6 and TRBJ1-5; D remains unclear. The germline V gene has CDR1 SGHDT and CDR2 YYEEEE. V lost 4 bases and J 7 bases, leaving 9 bases between the germline ends. CDR3 size: 12 residues. The DNA of the CDR3 is TGTGCCAGCAGCCAGCAGTGGCAGCCCCAGCATTTT. As protein: CASSQQWQPQHF.

This clonotype has a handful of counts. The chain has TRBV6-2 or TRBV6-3 and TRBJ1-1; maybe TRBD1 (6 bases). This CDR3 is built from 14 residues. Trimming shortened V by 8 bases and J by 1 base, and 14 bases separated the two germline ends. Germline values: CDR1 MNHEY, CDR2 SVGEGT. This CDR3 is CASGWTEKNTEAFF. The CDR3 DNA reads as TGTGCCAGCGGATGGACAGAAAAGAACACTGAAGCTTTCTTT.

In its sample, this clonotype was seen a few times. CDR3 nucleotide sequence: TGTGCCAGCAGCTCCCCCGGGACCCAAAATCAGCCCCAGCATTTT. Its translation is CASSSPGTQNQPQHF. The chain links TRBV7-4 to TRBJ1-5; TRBD1 is a possible D gene (5 bases). Germline lookup yields CDR1 SGHVT and CDR2 SQSDAQ. The V end was cut by 4 bases, the J end by 4 bases, with 14 bases between. The CDR3 runs 15 residues.

This sequence joins TRBV10-2 and TRBJ1-4; no clear D. The CDR3 spans 14 residues. Germline V gene data show CDR1 as WSHSY and CDR2 as SAAADI. Trimming removed 3 bases from V and 0 bases from J, with 5 bases in between. This chain's CDR3 is CASSESTTNEKLFF. CDR3 sequence (DNA): TGCGCCAGCAGTGAAAGTACAACTAATGAAAAACTGTTTTTT.

The chain is built from TRBV20-1 and TRBJ1-4, with D possibly matching TRBD1 (6 bases). CDR3 length: 15 residues. Trimming removed 4 bases at V and 3 bases at J, with 15 bases between. CDR1 is DFQATT, CDR2 SNEGSKA, per germline (reference sequence). CDR3: CSAKTTGSPNEKLFF. For the CDR3, the DNA is TGCAGTGCTAAGACCACAGGGAGCCCTAATGAAAAACTGTTTTTT.

This clonotype has ten or more counts. The chain has TRBV7-6 and TRBJ2-1, with 8 positions matching TRBD2. The CDR3 consists of 15 residues. CDR1 and CDR2 from the germline V gene are SGHVS and FNYEAQ. V lost 2 bases and J lost 6; bases outside the gene matches: 6. CDR3 sequence: CASSLRRGGRNEQFF. The CDR3 DNA is TGTGCCAGCAGCTTAAGACGGGGGGGCCGCAATGAGCAGTTCTTC.

The sample holds a few counts of this clonotype. This chain joins TRBV7-9 and TRBJ1-3; D unresolved. Germline lookup yields CDR1 SEHNR and CDR2 FQNEAQ (reference sequence). The ends were cut back, 4 bases at V and 0 bases at J, with 7 bases in the middle. This CDR3 spans 14 amino acids. The chain's CDR3 is CASSSYLSGNTIYF. CDR3 sequence (DNA): TGTGCCAGCAGCTCCTACCTCTCTGGAAACACCATATATTTT.